Included here is one T cell receptor (beta chain) sequence, with context. Its antigen remains unknown. The source of the sample is a study of OX40 agonist ivuxolimab in advanced cancers. As for the study in general: The diagnoses of dose-escalation patients were hepatocellular carcinoma, melanoma, renal cell or head and neck cancer. Findings of the study overall: CD4+ and CD8+ T cells in blood underwent clonal expansion by week 6 at 0.1 to 3.0 mg/kg. Several nonresponders also turned out to have low normalized T-cell clonal expansion. Among the lowest levels of clonal expansion were found in partial responders at 0.1-3.0 mg/kg.

Clones were read by immunoSEQ multiplex PCR, and TCRdb kept only the in-frame ones, dropping some. This sample has approximately 90,000 clones, with around 87% found just once. Germline-derived CDR1 and CDR2 are MNHNY and SVGAGI (reference sequence). V was clipped by 6 bases and J by 4 bases, with 11 bases between them. This CDR3 has 13 amino acids. The TCR sequence derives from an adult with an advanced solid tumor such as melanoma, head and neck, liver or kidney cancer. Sequences were derived from CD4+ or CD8+ T cells sorted from blood, sampled in a trial of the OX40 agonist ivuxolimab. The chain uses TRBV6-6 and TRBJ2-3; the D is unclear. The CDR3: CASRKPGADTQYF. DNA for the CDR3: TGTGCCAGCAGGAAGCCAGGCGCAGATACGCAGTATTTT.